This T cell receptor beta chain was profiled in a study of CD8 T cells in Susac syndrome. Per germline, CDR1 SGDLS and CDR2 YYNGEE. This CDR3 spans 16 amino acids. The ends lost 0 bases at V and 2 bases at J; junction bases unmatched: 6. Negative isolation yielded the CD8+ and CD4+ T cells, while FACS enriched the TEMRA cells. Random hexamers served to reverse transcribe about 0.45 to 1 ug RNA. Amplification of TCR beta CDR3 used immunoSEQ multiplex PCR across 54 Vbeta and 13 Jbeta. TCRdb reprocessed the immunoSEQ multiplex PCR reads with MiXCR, giving one entry per CDR3 protein. The sample carries approximately 160,000 distinct CDR3 sequences, around 93% recorded once.

The source of this sequence is a human donor in good health. The chain carries TRBV9 and TRBJ2-3; 7 nucleotides line up with TRBD1. The material sequenced was CD4+ T cells from PBMCs. The CDR3: CASSVETGMDTDTQYF. The CDR3 DNA is TGTGCCAGCAGCGTAGAGACAGGGATGGACACAGATACGCAGTATTTT.